The source of this T cell receptor (beta chain) is a study of blood T cell repertoires in COVID-19. The protocol was immunoSEQ multiplex PCR, while the TCRdb copy is restricted to in-frame clones and leaves out a portion. The table shows some 100,000 clones, with less than 85% occurring only once. This CDR3 is 14 amino acids long. Trimming took off 3 bases at V and 6 bases at J, with 13 bases between the two ends. CDR1 is KGHSH and CDR2 is LQKENI in the germline V gene. This chain links TRBV18 with TRBJ2-3, with D possibly TRBD1 on 5 matching bases. This TCR came from an older woman with acute or convalescent COVID-19. The sample taken for sequencing was peripheral blood. The CDR3 DNA sequence: TGTGCCAGCTCACCCGTGGACACCCCCGATACGCAGTATTTT. Its translation: CASSPVDTPDTQYF.